Each of the 18 T cell receptor beta chains below was sequenced from the same sample in a study of shared clonotypes between healthy human individuals. Naive CD8 isolation took CD45RO-negative cells positively selected for CCR7 and excluded terminally differentiated effector memory CD45RA+ cells. Sequencing was performed with immunoSEQ multiplex PCR; in TCRdb, only in-frame clones are kept and a portion is missing. The sample has about 2 million clones, approximately 95% seen once; the top ten hold 0.85% to 1.3%. The sample consisted of naive CD8+ T cells sorted from blood. These receptors were obtained from a man between 18 and 29 years old in good health.

This clone was seen a handful of times. V and J are TRBV4-1 and TRBJ1-2, with unresolved D. The V end was cut by 0 bases, the J end by 6 bases, with 11 bases between. This CDR3 contains 14 residues. CDR1 is MGHRA and CDR2 is YSYEKL in the germline V gene. The CDR3 loop reads CASSQERVGNGYTF. Here the CDR3 DNA reads TGCGCCAGCAGCCAAGAGAGGGTGGGAAATGGCTACACCTTC.

This chain links TRBV7-2 with TRBJ2-3; D ambiguous. V dropped 4 bases and J dropped 4 bases, with 18 bases sitting between them. CDR1 SGHTA and CDR2 FQGNSA come from the germline V gene. This CDR3 region has 16 residues. CDR3 in DNA: TGTGCCAGCAGCTCTAAGTCATCGATATTCTCAGATACGCAGTATTTT. Translating it yields CASSSKSSIFSDTQYF.

This sequence joins TRBV4-1 and TRBJ2-5; no clear D gene. The length of the CDR3 is 12 residues. The germline CDR1 and CDR2 sequences are MGHRA and YSYEKL. The V and J ends lost 6 bases and 3 bases respectively, with 8 bases between them. This CDR3 is CASRGTEETQYF. The CDR3 region has the DNA TGCGCCAGCAGAGGAACGGAAGAGACCCAGTACTTC.

The rearrangement uses TRBV13 and TRBJ1-2, with a weak D call TRBD1 (5 bases). This CDR3 has 14 amino acids. The germline V gene has CDR1 PRHDT and CDR2 FYEKMQ (reference sequence). Trimming took 1 base from V and 3 from J, leaving 9 bases between them. In nucleotides, the CDR3 is TGTGCCAGCAGCTTAGCAGGGTCGGACTATGGCTACACCTTC. This translates into CASSLAGSDYGYTF.

This chain joins TRBV27 and TRBJ2-7, with D possibly being TRBD1 or TRBD2 (6 bases each). There are 17 residues in the CDR3. The V gene's germline CDR1 is MNHEY and CDR2 SMNVEV (reference sequence). The V end lost 6 bases, the J end lost 3 bases, and 24 bases lay between the germline ends. The CDR3, as DNA: TGTGCCAGCAGCCGGATCCCGGGACACTACGGGGGCTACGAGCAGTACTTC. It encodes CASSRIPGHYGGYEQYF.

This clone has only one observation. The chain employs TRBV5-5 and TRBJ1-4, with 7 bases that match TRBD1. There are 17 residues in the CDR3. Germline values: CDR1 SGHKS, CDR2 YYEKEE (reference sequence). Trimming took 3 bases from V and 4 from J; bases not matched to a gene: 12. DNA of the CDR3: TGTGCCAGCAGCTCGGAATGGCCGGGACAGATTAATGAAAAACTGTTTTTT. Protein product: CASSSEWPGQINEKLFF. The whole variable domain, remainder taken from reference TRBV5-5 and TRBJ1-4, is DAGVTQSPTHLIKTRGQQVTLRCSPISGHKSVSWYQQVLGQGPQFIFQYYEKEERGRGNFPDRFSARQFPNYSSELNVNALLLGDSALYLCASSSEWPGQINEKLFFGSGTQLSVL.

Here the CDR3 reads CASSPKGLGSYEQYF. The DNA for the CDR3 is TGTGCCAGCAGCCCCAAGGGGCTAGGCTCCTACGAGCAGTACTTC. V gene TRBV7-9 combines with J gene TRBJ2-7, with D maybe TRBD1 (5 bases). Germline CDR1 SEHNR, CDR2 FQNEAQ (reference sequence). With 5 bases removed from V and 0 bases from J, the gap between germline ends came to 14 bases. The CDR3 is made up of 15 amino acids.

The chain carries TRBV27 and TRBJ2-7, with D perhaps TRBD2 (5 bases). Germline V gene lookup returns CDR1 MNHEY and CDR2 SMNVEV (reference sequence). V dropped 5 bases and J dropped 1 base, with 15 bases sitting between them. The CDR3 is made up of 15 amino acids. CDR3 DNA sequence: TGTGCCAGCAGTCCCCTTTCGACGGGATCCTACGAGCAGTACTTC. This gives the protein CASSPLSTGSYEQYF.

This clone was detected once. This rearrangement joins TRBV15 to TRBJ2-7; 8 bases align to TRBD1. CDR3 length: 13 amino acids. V trimming: 5 bases; J trimming: 1 base; junction bases outside the gene matches: 1. Germline CDR1 reads LNHNV; CDR2 reads YYDKDF (reference sequence). CDR3 DNA: TGTGCCACCAGCGGGGACAGGTCCTACGAGCAGTACTTC. Encoded protein: CATSGDRSYEQYF.

This sequence joins TRBV5-1 and TRBJ2-7; D possibly matches TRBD1 or TRBD2 (6 bases each). V lost 2 bases, J lost 4 bases, and 16 bases lay in between. From germline, CDR1 is SGHRS and CDR2 YFSETQ. The CDR3 length is 15 residues. CDR3 loop: CASSFRGAGLYEQYF. The CDR3 coding sequence is TGCGCCAGCAGCTTCAGGGGAGCGGGCCTATACGAGCAGTACTTC.

The genes are TRBV6-6 and TRBJ2-7; 10 positions agree with TRBD2. Looked up from germline, CDR1 is MNHNY and CDR2 is SVGAGI (reference sequence). The CDR3 has 16 residues. V was clipped by 1 base and J by 2 bases; unmatched bases: 5. The DNA for the CDR3 is TGTGCCAGCAGTTACTATCTAGCGGGGGAGACCTACGAGCAGTACTTC. It specifies CASSYYLAGETYEQYF.

The rearrangement uses TRBV11-2 and TRBJ2-3; 11 nucleotides match TRBD2. The CDR3 loop spans 14 amino acids. Germline CDR1 and CDR2: SGHAT and FQNNGV. V was pared by 5 bases and J by 3 bases, with 1 base of the junction left unmatched. CDR3 bases: TGTGCCAGCAGCGGGACTAGCGGAACAGATACGCAGTATTTT. Translated: CASSGTSGTDTQYF.

This chain joins TRBV21-1 and TRBJ2-1; TRBD2 is the table's D call, not checked against the DNA. TRBV21-1 is labeled a pseudogene. This CDR3 has 16 amino acids. CDR3 DNA sequence: TGTGCCAGCAGCATCCGAAGGACTAGCGGGGACAATGAGCAGTTCTTC. It codes for CASSIRRTSGDNEQFF.

This sequence joins TRBV6-5 and TRBJ2-7; 7 bases match TRBD1. Germline CDR1 MNHEY, CDR2 SVGAGI. The CDR3 is 13 amino acids. The junction had 3 bases not matched to a gene; V was cut back by 4 bases and J by 3 bases. CDR3 protein: CASSLGQFYEQYF. Here the CDR3 DNA reads TGTGCCAGCAGTTTGGGACAGTTCTACGAGCAGTACTTC.

This clone showed up just a few times. The chain uses TRBV5-1 and TRBJ2-7; D is possibly TRBD2 (5 bases). This CDR3 comprises 13 residues. Trimming removed 0 bases at V and 5 bases at J, with 9 bases between. Germline V gene sequence: CDR1 SGHRS, CDR2 YFSETQ. The CDR3 sequence is CASSLGPGNEQYF. In nucleotides, the CDR3 is TGCGCCAGCAGCTTGGGGCCGGGGAACGAGCAGTACTTC. The variable domain in full, completed from reference TRBV5-1 and TRBJ2-7, reads KAGVTQTPRYLIKTRGQQVTLSCSPISGHRSVSWYQQTPGQGLQFLFEYFSETQRNKGNFPGRFSGRQFSNSRSEMNVSTLELGDSALYLCASSLGPGNEQYFGPGTRLTVT.

This chain connects TRBV4-1 to TRBJ2-7, with 7 bases matching TRBD2. J was trimmed by 0 bases and V by 2 bases; bases with no gene match: 10. From germline, CDR1 is MGHRA and CDR2 YSYEKL. This CDR3 has 17 residues. CDR3 coding DNA: TGCGCCAGCAGCCAACGTCAAACCGGGACTATCTCCTACGAGCAGTACTTC. This translates into CASSQRQTGTISYEQYF.

The chain combines TRBV2 with TRBJ2-3, with unresolved D. This CDR3 has 14 residues. Per the germline V gene, CDR1 is SNHLY and CDR2 is FYNNEI. The ends were cut back, 7 bases at V and 1 base at J, with 12 bases in the middle. The CDR3 DNA is TGTGCCAGCACTCGTCCTGGGGGCACAGATACGCAGTATTTT. This encodes CASTRPGGTDTQYF. The variable domain in full, with the rest retrieved from reference TRBV2 and TRBJ2-3, is EPEVTQTPSHQVTQMGQEVILRCVPISNHLYFYWYRQILGQKVEFLVSFYNNEISEKSEIFDDQFSVERPDGSNFTLKIRSTKLEDSAMYFCASTRPGGTDTQYFGPGTRLTVL.

The rearrangement joins TRBV7-9 to TRBJ2-7, with D unclear. This CDR3 has 13 residues. The V and J ends lost 4 bases and 3 bases respectively, with 10 bases between them. CDR1 is SEHNR, CDR2 FQNEAQ, per germline (reference sequence). The CDR3 DNA follows: TGTGCCAGCAGCTCACCCCCAAGCTACGAGCAGTACTTC. Amino acids: CASSSPPSYEQYF.